A single sample gave rise to the 14 T cell receptor beta chains below, sequenced in a study of beta chain features in type 1 diabetes. Expressed TCRB transcripts got sequenced, as all isolated RNA was reverse transcribed. Generated by immunoSEQ multiplex PCR, the TCRdb table keeps only in-frame clones and is missing some. Here the sample spans around 300,000 clones, 14% being singletons. The sequenced sample consisted of central memory CD4+ T cells from blood. All receptors derive from a man aged 25 to 45 in good health.

This sequence joins TRBV7-2 and TRBJ2-1; 9 bases line up with TRBD2. This CDR3 comprises 15 residues. The V gene's germline CDR1 is SGHTA and CDR2 FQGNSA. The J segment lost 8 bases and the V segment lost 1 base, leaving 6 bases of the junction unmatched. CDR3 nucleotides: TGTGCCAGCAGCTTAGTCGGCGGGAGGGCCGATGAGCAGTTCTTC. Its translation: CASSLVGGRADEQFF.

The sample holds a few counts of this clone. The chain couples TRBV18 to TRBJ1-1; 8 nucleotides agree with TRBD1. Germline V gives CDR1 KGHSH, CDR2 LQKENI. This CDR3 contains 14 residues. After removal of 0 bases from V and 7 bases from J, the junction contained 4 bases not matched to a gene. CDR3 sequence: CASSPPSGQGEAFF. CDR3 DNA sequence: TGTGCCAGCTCACCACCGAGCGGACAGGGTGAAGCTTTCTTT.

This clone was detected only a few times. V usage is TRBV2 and J usage is TRBJ2-3, with 13 positions matching TRBD2. Germline V gives CDR1 SNHLY, CDR2 FYNNEI. Germline trimming cut 4 bases from V and 6 bases from J; bases unmatched to any gene: 4. CDR3 length equals 15 residues. CDR3 protein: CASSGTSGGRDTQYF. CDR3 nucleotides: TGTGCCAGCAGTGGGACTAGCGGGGGTCGGGATACGCAGTATTTT.

The genes are TRBV30 and TRBJ2-3, with D unresolved. With 2 bases removed from V and 6 bases from J, the gap between germline ends came to 15 bases. From germline, CDR1 is GTSNPN and CDR2 SVGIG (reference sequence). The CDR3 spans 14 residues. The CDR3: CAWSKIVSTDTQYF. CDR3 DNA: TGTGCCTGGAGTAAGATAGTGTCAACTGATACGCAGTATTTT.

The J gene is TRBJ2-2, the V gene TRBV19, with D perhaps TRBD1 or TRBD2 (5 bases each). V lost 5 bases, J lost 4 bases, and 14 bases lay in between. The CDR3 is made up of 15 amino acids. Germline assignment: CDR1 LNHDA and CDR2 SQIVND (reference sequence). The DNA for the CDR3 is TGTGCCAGTAGTTGGGGGAGAGGGGTCACCGGGGAGCTGTTTTTT. It is translated as CASSWGRGVTGELFF. Drawing the rest from reference TRBV19 and TRBJ2-2, the complete variable domain is DGGITQSPKYLFRKEGQNVTLSCEQNLNHDAMYWYRQDPGQGLRLIYYSQIVNDFQKGDIAEGYSVSREKKESFPLTVTSAQKNPTAFYLCASSWGRGVTGELFFGEGSRLTVL.

The chain links TRBV11-2 to TRBJ1-5, with D unclear. Germline V gene lookup returns CDR1 SGHAT and CDR2 FQNNGV. The V gene lost 0 bases and the J gene lost 2 bases, with 5 bases spanning the gap. The CDR3 is 14 amino acids. The DNA for the CDR3 is TGTGCCAGCAGCTTAGAGGCAGGCAATCAGCCCCAGCATTTT. This encodes CASSLEAGNQPQHF.

In its sample, this clone was seen many times. The chain combines TRBV14 with TRBJ1-3; D remains unclear. V lost 0 bases and J 0 bases, leaving 15 bases between the germline ends. This CDR3 has 18 residues. Per the germline V gene, CDR1 is SGHDN and CDR2 is FVKESK. CDR3 in amino acids: CASSQDYSYSDSGNTIYF. The CDR3 nucleotides read TGTGCCAGCAGCCAAGATTACAGCTACTCCGACTCTGGAAACACCATATATTTT.

The rearrangement joins TRBV6-6 to TRBJ1-1; D ambiguous. V was clipped by 6 bases and J by 3 bases, with 8 bases between them. The CDR3 is 12 amino acids. Germline V lookup: CDR1 MNHNY, CDR2 SVGAGI (reference sequence). The CDR3 loop reads CASRMTHTEAFF. As DNA, the CDR3 is TGTGCCAGCAGGATGACCCACACTGAAGCTTTCTTT.

The sample holds a few counts of this clone. The rearrangement joins TRBV7-3 to TRBJ1-1; tentative D call: TRBD1 (5 bases). In germline, CDR1 is SGHTA, CDR2 FQGTGA. This CDR3 spans 13 amino acids. V lost 6 bases and J 7 bases, leaving 15 bases between the germline ends. CDR3 nucleotide sequence: TGTGCCAGCAGTTTGGGGGTTGGTAGTGAAGCTTTCTTT. Protein product: CASSLGVGSEAFF.

This clone was observed many times. V is TRBV5-4 and J is TRBJ2-2; the D gene is possibly TRBD2 (6 bases). CDR3 size: 17 residues. The V gene's germline CDR1 is SGHNT and CDR2 YYREEE (reference sequence). V was pared by 2 bases and J by 2 bases, with 16 bases between. CDR3 coding DNA: TGTGCCAGCAGCTTACCCGGGGGTACTAGAAACACCGGGGAGCTGTTTTTT. Translating it yields CASSLPGGTRNTGELFF. The variable domain in full, completed from reference TRBV5-4 and TRBJ2-2, reads ETGVTQSPTHLIKTRGQQVTLRCSSQSGHNTVSWYQQALGQGPQFIFQYYREEENGRGNFPPRFSGLQFPNYSSELNVNALELDDSALYLCASSLPGGTRNTGELFFGEGSRLTVL.

As regards this clone: A junction end diverges from the germline sequence, so it may reflect a read error. Other DNA sequences in the sample encode the same CDR3. The chain couples TRBV9 to TRBJ2-6; D is perhaps TRBD2 (5 bases). Germline CDR1 and CDR2: SGDLS and YYNGEE. CDR3 length: 15 amino acids. The CDR3 coding sequence is TGCGCCAGCAGCGTAACGAGGGCCGGGGCCAACGTCCTGACTTTC. Encoded protein: CASSVTRAGANVLTF.

The V gene is TRBV11-2, the J gene TRBJ2-7, with 10 bases identical to TRBD2. CDR1 and CDR2 from the germline V gene are SGHAT and FQNNGV. The ends lost 7 bases at V and 2 bases at J; junction bases unmatched: 17. The CDR3 has 18 residues. CDR3 nucleotide sequence: TGTGCCAGCACAGACCCCCCTCTAGCGGGAGTGCTCACCTACGAGCAGTACGTC. Translating it yields CASTDPPLAGVLTYEQYV.

The chain couples TRBV5-1 to TRBJ2-5, with 8 bases matching TRBD1. Germline V gene lookup returns CDR1 SGHRS and CDR2 YFSETQ. Trimming at V came to 1 base and at J to 0 bases, leaving 5 bases not matched to a gene. The length of the CDR3 is 16 residues. CDR3 amino acids: CASSLRGQAYQETQYF. In DNA form, the CDR3 reads TGCGCCAGCAGCTTGCGGGGACAGGCGTACCAAGAGACCCAGTACTTC.

As for this clone: A read error is likely, as this CDR3 ends without the conserved phenylalanine or tryptophan. The rearrangement uses TRBV29-1 and TRBJ1-1; no reliable D call. V lost 0 bases, J lost 11 bases, and 13 bases lay in between. Germline values: CDR1 SQVTM, CDR2 ANQGSEA. The CDR3 totals 12 residues. The CDR3 region has the DNA TGCAGCGTTGAAGATCGCCCTGGCGCGGCTTTCTCT. This encodes CSVEDRPGAAFS.